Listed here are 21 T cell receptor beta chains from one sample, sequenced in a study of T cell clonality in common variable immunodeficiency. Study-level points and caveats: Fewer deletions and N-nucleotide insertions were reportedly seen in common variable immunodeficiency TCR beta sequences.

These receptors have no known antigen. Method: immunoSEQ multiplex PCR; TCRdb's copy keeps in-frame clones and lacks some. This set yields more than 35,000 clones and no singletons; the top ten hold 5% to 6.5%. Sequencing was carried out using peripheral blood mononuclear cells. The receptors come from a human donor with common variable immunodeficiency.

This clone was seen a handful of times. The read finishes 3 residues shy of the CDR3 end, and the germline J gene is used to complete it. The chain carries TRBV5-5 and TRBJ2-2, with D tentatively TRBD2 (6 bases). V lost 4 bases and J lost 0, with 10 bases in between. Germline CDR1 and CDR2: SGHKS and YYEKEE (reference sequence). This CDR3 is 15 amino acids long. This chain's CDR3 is CASSPGTSNTGELFF. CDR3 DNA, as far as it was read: TGTGCCAGCAGCCCCGGGACTTCGAACACCGGGGAG. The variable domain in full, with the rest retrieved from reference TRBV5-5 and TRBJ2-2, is DAGVTQSPTHLIKTRGQQVTLRCSPISGHKSVSWYQQVLGQGPQFIFQYYEKEERGRGNFPDRFSARQFPNYSSELNVNALLLGDSALYLCASSPGTSNTGELFFGEGSRLTVL.

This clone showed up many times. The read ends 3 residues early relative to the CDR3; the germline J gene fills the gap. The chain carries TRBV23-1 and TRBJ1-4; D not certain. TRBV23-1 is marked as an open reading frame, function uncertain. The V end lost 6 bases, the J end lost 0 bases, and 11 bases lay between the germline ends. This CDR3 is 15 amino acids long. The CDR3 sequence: CASRGRPATNEKLFF. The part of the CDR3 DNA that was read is TGCGCCAGCAGAGGCAGGCCGGCAACTAATGAAAAA.

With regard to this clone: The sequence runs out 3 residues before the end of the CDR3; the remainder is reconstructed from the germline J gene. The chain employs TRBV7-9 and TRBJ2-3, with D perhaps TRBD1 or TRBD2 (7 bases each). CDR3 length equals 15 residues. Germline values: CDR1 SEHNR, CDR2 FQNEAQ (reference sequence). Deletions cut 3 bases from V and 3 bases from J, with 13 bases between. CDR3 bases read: TGTGCCAGCAGCTTGGGGAGGGGGCGTACAGATACG. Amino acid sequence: CASSLGRGRTDT. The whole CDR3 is CASSLGRGRTDTQYF.

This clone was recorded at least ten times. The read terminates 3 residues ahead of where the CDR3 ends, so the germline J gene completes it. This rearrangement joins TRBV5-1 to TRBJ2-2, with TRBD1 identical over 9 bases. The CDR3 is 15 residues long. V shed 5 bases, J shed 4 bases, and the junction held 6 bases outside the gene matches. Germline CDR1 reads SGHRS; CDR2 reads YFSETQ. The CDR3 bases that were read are TGCGCCAGCAGTACAACAGGGGGCATCACCGGGGAG. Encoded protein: CASSTTGGITGE. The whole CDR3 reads CASSTTGGITGELFF.

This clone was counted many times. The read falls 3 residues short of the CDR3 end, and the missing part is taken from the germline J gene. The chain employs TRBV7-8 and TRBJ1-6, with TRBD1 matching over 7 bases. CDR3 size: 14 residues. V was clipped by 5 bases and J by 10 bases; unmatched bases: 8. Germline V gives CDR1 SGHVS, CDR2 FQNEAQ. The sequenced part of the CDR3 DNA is TGTGCCAGCAGCAAAGACAGGGTTGAATCACCC. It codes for CASSKDRVESP. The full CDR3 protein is CASSKDRVESPLHF.

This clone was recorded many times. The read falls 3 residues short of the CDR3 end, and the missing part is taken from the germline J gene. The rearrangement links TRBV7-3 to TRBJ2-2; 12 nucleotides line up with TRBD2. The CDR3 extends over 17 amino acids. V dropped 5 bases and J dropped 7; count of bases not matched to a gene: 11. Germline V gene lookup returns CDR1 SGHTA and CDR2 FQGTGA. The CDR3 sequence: CASSPSSGRARVGELFF. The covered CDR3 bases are TGTGCCAGCAGCCCGTCTAGCGGGAGGGCCCGCGTCGGGGAG.

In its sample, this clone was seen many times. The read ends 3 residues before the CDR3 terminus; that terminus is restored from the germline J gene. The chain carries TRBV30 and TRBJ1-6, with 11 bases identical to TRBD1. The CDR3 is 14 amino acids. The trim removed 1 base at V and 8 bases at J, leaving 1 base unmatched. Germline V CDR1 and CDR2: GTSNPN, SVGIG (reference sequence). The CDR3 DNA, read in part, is TGTGCCTGGAGTGAGGGACAGGGGGATTCACCC. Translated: CAWSEGQGDSP. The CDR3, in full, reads CAWSEGQGDSPLHF. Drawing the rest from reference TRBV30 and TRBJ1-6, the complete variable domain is SQTIHQWPATLVQPVGSPLSLECTVEGTSNPNLYWYRQAAGRGLQLLFYSVGIGQISSEVPQNLSASRPQDRQFILSSKKLLLSDSGFYLCAWSEGQGDSPLHFGNGTRLTVT.

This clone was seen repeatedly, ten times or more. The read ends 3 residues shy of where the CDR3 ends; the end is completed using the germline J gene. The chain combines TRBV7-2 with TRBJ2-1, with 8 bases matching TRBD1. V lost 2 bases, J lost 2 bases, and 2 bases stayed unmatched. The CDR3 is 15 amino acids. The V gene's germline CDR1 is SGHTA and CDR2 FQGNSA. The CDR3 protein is CASSLSGQAYNEQFF. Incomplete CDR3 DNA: TGTGCCAGCAGCTTATCGGGACAGGCCTACAATGAG.

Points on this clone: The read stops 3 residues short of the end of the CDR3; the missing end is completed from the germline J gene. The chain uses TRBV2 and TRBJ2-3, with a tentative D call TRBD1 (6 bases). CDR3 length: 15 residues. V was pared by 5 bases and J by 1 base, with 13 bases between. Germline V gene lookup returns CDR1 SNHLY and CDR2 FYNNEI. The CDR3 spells CASSQQGVGTDTQYF. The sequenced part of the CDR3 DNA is TGTGCCAGCAGTCAACAGGGAGTGGGCACAGATACG.

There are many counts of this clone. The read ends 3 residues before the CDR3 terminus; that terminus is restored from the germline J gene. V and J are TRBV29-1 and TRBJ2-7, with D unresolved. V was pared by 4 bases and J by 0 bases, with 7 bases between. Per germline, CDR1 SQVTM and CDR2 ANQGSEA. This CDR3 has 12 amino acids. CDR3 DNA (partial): TGCAGCGTTGCGAACAACTCCTACGAG. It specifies CSVANNSYE. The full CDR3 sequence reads CSVANNSYEQYF.

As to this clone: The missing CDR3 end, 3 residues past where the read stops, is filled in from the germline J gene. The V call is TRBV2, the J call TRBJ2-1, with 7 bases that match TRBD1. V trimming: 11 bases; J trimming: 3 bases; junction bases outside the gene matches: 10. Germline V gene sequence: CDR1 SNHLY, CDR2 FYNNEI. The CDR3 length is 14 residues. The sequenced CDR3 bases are TGTGCCCCTAACCCGGGACAGTTCTACAATGAG. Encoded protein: CAPNPGQFYNE. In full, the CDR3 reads CAPNPGQFYNEQFF.

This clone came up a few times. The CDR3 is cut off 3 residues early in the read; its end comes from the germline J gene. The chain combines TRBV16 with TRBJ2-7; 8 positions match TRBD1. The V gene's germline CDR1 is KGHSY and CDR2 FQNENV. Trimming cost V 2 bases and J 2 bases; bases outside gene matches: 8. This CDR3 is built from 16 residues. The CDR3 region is CASSQRGTGGTYEQYF. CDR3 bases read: TGTGCCAGCAGCCAAAGGGGAACAGGGGGAACCTACGAG. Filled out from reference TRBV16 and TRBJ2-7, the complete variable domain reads GEEVAQTPKHLVRGEGQKAKLYCAPIKGHSYVFWYQQVLKNEFKFLISFQNENVFDETGMPKERFSAKCLPNSPCSLEIQATKLEDSAVYFCASSQRGTGGTYEQYFGPGTRLTVT.

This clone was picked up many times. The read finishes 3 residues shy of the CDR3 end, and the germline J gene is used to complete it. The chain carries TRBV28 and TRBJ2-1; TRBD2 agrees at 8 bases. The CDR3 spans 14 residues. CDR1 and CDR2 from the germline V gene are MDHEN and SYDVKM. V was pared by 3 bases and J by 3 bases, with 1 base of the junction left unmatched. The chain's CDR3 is CASSFAGGYNEQFF. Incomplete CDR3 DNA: TGTGCCAGCAGTTTTGCGGGAGGCTACAATGAG.

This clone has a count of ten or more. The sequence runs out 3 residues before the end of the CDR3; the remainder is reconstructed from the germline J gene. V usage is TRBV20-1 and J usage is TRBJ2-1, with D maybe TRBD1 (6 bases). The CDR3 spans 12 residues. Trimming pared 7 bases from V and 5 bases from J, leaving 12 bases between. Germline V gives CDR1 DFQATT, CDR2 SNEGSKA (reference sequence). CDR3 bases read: TGCAGTGGCCGGCAGGGGAACAATGAG. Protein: CSGRQGNNE. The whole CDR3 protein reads CSGRQGNNEQFF.

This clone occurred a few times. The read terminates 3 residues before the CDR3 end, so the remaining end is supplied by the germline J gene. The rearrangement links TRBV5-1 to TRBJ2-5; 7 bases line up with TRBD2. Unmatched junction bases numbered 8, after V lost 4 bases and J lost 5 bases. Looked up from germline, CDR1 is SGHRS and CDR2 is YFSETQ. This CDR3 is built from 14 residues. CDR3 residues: CASSNPGEGETQYF. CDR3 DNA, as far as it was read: TGCGCCAGCAGCAACCCGGGGGAGGGGGAGACC.

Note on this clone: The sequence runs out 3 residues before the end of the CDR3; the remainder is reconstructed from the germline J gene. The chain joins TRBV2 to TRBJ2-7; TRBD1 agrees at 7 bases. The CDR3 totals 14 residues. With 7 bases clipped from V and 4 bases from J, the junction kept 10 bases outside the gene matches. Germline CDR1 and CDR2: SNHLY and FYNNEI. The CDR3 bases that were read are TGTGCCAGCAAGGTCGGGGACAGTAAGTACGAG. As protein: CASKVGDSKYE. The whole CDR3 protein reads CASKVGDSKYEQYF.

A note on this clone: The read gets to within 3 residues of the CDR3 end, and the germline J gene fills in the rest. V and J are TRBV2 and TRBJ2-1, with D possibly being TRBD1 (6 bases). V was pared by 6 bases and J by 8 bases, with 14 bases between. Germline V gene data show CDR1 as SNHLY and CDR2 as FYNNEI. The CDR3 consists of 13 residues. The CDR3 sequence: CASRPDRRDEQFF. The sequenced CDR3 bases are TGTGCCAGCAGACCTGACAGGCGCGATGAG.

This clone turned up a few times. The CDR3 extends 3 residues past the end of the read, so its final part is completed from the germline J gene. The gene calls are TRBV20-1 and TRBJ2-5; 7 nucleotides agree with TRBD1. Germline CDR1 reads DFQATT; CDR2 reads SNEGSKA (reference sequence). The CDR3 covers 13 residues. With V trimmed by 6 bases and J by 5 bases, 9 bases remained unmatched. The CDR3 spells CSATYRGRETQYF. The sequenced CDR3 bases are TGCAGTGCCACCTACAGGGGAAGGGAGACC.

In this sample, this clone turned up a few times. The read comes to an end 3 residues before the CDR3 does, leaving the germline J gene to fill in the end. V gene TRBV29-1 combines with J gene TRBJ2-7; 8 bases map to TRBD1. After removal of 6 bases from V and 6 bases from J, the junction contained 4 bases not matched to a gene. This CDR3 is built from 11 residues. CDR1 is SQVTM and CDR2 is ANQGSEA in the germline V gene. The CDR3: CSVGDRTEQYF. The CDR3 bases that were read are TGCAGCGTGGGGGACAGGACCGAG.

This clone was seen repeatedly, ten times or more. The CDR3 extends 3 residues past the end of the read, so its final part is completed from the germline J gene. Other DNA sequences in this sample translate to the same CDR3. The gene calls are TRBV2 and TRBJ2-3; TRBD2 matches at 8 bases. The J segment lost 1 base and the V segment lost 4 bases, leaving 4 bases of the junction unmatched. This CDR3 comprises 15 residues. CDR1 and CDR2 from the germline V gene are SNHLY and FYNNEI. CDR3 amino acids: CASSGEAGGTDTQYF. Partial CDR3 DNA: TGTGCCAGCAGTGGTGAAGCGGGGGGCACAGATACG.

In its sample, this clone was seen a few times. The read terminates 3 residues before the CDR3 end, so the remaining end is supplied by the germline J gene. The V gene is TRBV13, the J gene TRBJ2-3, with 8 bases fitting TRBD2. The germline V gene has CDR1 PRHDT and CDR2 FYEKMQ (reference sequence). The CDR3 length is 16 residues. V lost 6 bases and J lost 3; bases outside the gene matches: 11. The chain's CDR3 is CASRQRIGGATDTQYF. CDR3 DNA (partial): TGTGCCAGCAGACAACGGATCGGGGGGGCGACAGATACG.